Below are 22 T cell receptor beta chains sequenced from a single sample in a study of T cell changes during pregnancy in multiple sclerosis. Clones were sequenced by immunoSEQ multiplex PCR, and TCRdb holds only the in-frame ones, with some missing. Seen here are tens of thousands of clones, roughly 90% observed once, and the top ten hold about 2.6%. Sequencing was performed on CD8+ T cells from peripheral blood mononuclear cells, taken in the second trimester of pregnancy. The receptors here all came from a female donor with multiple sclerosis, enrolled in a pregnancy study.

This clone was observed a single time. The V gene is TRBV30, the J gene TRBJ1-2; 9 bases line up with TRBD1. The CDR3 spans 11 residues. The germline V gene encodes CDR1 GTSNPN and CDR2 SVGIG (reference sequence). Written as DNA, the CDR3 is TGTGCTGCGGACAGGGGCTATGGCTACACCTTC. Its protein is CAADRGYGYTF.

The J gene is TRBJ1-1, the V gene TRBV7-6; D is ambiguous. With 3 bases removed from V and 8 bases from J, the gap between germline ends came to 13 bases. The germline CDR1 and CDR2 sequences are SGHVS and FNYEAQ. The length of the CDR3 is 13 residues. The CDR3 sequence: CASSLGGLREAFF. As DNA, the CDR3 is TGTGCCAGCAGCTTGGGAGGTCTTAGAGAAGCTTTCTTT. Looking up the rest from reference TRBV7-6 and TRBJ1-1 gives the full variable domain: GAGVSQSPRYKVTKRGQDVALRCDPISGHVSLYWYRQALGQGPEFLTYFNYEAQQDKSGLPNDRFSAERPEGSISTLTIQRTEQRDSAMYRCASSLGGLREAFFGQGTRLTVV.

The CDR3 region is CASRAAMAQFF. In nucleotides, the CDR3 is TGTGCCAGCAGGGCGGCCATGGCGCAGTTCTTC. The genes are TRBV6-4 and TRBJ2-1; D gene uncertain. Between the trimmed V and J ends, which lost 6 bases and 12 bases, there was a span of 12 bases. Germline values: CDR1 MRHNA, CDR2 SNTAGT. The CDR3 sequence is 11 residues long.

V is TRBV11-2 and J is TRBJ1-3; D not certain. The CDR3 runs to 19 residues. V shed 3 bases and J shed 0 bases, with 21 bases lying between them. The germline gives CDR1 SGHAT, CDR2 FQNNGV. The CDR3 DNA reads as TGTGCCAGCAGCTTTCCAAGCGGGCAGCCCGTCGTCTCTGGAAACACCATATATTTT. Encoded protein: CASSFPSGQPVVSGNTIYF.

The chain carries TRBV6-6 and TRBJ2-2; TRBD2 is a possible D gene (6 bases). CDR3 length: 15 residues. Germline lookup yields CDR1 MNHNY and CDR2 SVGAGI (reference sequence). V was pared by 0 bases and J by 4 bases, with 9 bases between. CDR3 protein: CASSYSISGTGELFF. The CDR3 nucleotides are TGTGCCAGCAGTTACTCGATTAGCGGCACCGGGGAGCTGTTTTTT.

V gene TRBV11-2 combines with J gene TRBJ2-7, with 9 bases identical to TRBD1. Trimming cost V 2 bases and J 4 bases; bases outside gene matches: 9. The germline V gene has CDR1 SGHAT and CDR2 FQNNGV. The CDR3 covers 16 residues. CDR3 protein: CASSLNAGTGWYEQYF. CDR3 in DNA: TGTGCCAGCAGCTTAAACGCCGGGACAGGGTGGTACGAGCAGTACTTC.

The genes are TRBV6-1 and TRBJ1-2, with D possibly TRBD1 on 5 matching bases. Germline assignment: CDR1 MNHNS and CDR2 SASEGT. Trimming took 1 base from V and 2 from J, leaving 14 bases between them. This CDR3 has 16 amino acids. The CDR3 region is CASSEDFRGVNYGYTF. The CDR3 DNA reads TGTGCCAGCAGTGAAGATTTCCGGGGGGTGAACTATGGCTACACCTTC.

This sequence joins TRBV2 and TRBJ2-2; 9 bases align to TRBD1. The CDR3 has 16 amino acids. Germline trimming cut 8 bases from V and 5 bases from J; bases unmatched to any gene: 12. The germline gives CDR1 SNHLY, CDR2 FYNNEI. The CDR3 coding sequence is TGTGCCAGCGGGGACAGGGTTTTTTTTCGGACCGGGGAGCTGTTTTTT. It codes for CASGDRVFFRTGELFF.

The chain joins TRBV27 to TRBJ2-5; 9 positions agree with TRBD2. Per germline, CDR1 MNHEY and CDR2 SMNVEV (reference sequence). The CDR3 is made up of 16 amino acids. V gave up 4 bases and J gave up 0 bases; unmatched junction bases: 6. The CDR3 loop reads CASSSRLAEYQETQYF. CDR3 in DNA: TGTGCCAGCAGTTCCAGACTAGCGGAGTACCAAGAGACCCAGTACTTC.

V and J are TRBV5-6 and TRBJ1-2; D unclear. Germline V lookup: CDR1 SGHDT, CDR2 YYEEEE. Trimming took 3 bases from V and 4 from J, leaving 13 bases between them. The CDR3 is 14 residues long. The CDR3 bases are TGTGCCAGCAGCTCTACCCTGGGCTCCTATGGCTACACCTTC. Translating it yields CASSSTLGSYGYTF.

The CDR3 nucleotides are TGTGCCACCGCGGGGCAGGCTACCTACGAGCAGTACTTC. Protein sequence: CATAGQATYEQYF. The V and J genes are TRBV7-9 and TRBJ2-7, with D tentatively TRBD2 (6 bases). From germline, CDR1 is SEHNR and CDR2 FQNEAQ (reference sequence). The V and J ends lost 10 bases and 2 bases respectively, with 15 bases between them. This CDR3 contains 13 residues. Drawing the rest from reference TRBV7-9 and TRBJ2-7, the complete variable domain is DTGVSQNPRHKITKRGQNVTFRCDPISEHNRLYWYRQTLGQGPEFLTYFQNEAQLEKSRLLSDRFSAERPKGSFSTLEIQRTEQGDSAMYLCATAGQATYEQYFGPGTRLTVT.

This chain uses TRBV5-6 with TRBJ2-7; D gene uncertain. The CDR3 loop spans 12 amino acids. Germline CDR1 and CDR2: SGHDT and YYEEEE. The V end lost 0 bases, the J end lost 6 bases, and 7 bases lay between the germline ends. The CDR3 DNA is TGTGCCAGCAGCTTGGGACCAGGCGAGCAGTACTTC. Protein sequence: CASSLGPGEQYF.

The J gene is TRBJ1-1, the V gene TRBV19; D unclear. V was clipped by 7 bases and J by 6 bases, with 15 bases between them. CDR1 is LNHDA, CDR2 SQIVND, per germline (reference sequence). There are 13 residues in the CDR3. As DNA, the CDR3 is TGTGCCAGTAAGATCGGGAGAGTGGCTGAAGCTTTCTTT. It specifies CASKIGRVAEAFF.

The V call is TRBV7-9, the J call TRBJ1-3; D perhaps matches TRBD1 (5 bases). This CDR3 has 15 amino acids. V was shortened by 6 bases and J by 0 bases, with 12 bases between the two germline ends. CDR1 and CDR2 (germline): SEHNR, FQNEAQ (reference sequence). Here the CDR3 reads CASSSQDFSGNTIYF. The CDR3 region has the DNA TGTGCCAGCAGTTCACAGGATTTCTCTGGAAACACCATATATTTT.

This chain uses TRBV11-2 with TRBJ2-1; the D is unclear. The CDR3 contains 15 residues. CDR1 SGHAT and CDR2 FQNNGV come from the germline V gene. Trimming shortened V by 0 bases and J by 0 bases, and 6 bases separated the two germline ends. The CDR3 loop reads CASSLEISSYNEQFF. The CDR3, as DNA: TGTGCCAGCAGCTTAGAAATCAGCTCCTACAATGAGCAGTTCTTC.

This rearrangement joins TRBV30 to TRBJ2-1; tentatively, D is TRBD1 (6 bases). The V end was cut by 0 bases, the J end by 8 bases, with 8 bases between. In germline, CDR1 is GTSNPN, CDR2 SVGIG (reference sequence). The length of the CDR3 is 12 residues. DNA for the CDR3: TGTGCCTGGAGTGTATCAGGGGATGAGCAGTTCTTC. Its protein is CAWSVSGDEQFF.

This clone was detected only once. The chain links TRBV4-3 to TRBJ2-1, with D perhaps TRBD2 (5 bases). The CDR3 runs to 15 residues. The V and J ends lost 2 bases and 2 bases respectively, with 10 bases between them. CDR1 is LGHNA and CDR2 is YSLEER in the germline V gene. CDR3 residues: CASSQTTNAYNEQFF. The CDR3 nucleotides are TGCGCCAGCAGCCAAACGACTAATGCCTACAATGAGCAGTTCTTC.

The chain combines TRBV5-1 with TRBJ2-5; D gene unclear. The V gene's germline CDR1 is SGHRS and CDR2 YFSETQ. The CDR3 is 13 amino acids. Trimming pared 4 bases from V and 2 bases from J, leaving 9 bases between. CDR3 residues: CASSIDLQETQYF. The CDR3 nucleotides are TGCGCCAGCAGCATAGACTTACAAGAGACCCAGTACTTC.

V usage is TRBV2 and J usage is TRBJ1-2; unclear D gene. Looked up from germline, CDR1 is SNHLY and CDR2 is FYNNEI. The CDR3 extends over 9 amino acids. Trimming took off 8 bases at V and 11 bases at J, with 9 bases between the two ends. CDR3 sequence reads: CASARPYTF. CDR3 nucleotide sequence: TGTGCCAGCGCCAGGCCATACACCTTC.

The CDR3 here is CASSFSRGQGAGGYTF. The CDR3 nucleotides read TGTGCCAGCAGCTTTTCGAGGGGACAGGGTGCTGGGGGCTACACCTTC. V usage is TRBV11-1 and J usage is TRBJ1-2, with 9 bases that match TRBD1. Germline V gene lookup returns CDR1 SGHAT and CDR2 FQDESV (reference sequence). The CDR3 loop spans 16 amino acids. With 3 bases clipped from V and 8 bases from J, the junction kept 13 bases outside the gene matches.

The CDR3 spells CASSLVGQGRETQYF. Written as DNA, the CDR3 is TGTGCCAGCAGCTTAGTAGGACAGGGGCGGGAGACCCAGTACTTC. The chain combines TRBV7-2 with TRBJ2-5, with 9 nucleotides matching TRBD1. Unmatched junction bases numbered 5, after V lost 1 base and J lost 5 bases. Germline lookup yields CDR1 SGHTA and CDR2 FQGNSA. CDR3 length equals 15 residues.

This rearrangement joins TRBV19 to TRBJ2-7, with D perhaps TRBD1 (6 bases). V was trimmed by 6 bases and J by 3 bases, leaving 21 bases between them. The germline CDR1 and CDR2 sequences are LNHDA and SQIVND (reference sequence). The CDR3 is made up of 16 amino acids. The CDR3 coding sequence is TGTGCCAGTAGGCCTCAGGGGACGGAATCCTTCTACGAGCAGTACTTC. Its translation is CASRPQGTESFYEQYF.